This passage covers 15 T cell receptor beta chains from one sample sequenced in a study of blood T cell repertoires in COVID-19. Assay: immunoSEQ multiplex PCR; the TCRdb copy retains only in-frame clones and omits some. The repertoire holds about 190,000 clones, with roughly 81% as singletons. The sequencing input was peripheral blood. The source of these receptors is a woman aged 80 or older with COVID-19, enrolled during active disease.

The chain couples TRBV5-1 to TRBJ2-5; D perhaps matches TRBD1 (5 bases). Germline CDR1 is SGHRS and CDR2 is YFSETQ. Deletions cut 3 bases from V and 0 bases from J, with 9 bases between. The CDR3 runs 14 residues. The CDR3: CASSSAGYQETQYF. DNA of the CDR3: TGCGCCAGCAGCTCCGCAGGGTACCAAGAGACCCAGTACTTC. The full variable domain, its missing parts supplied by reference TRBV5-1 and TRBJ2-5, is KAGVTQTPRYLIKTRGQQVTLSCSPISGHRSVSWYQQTPGQGLQFLFEYFSETQRNKGNFPGRFSGRQFSNSRSEMNVSTLELGDSALYLCASSSAGYQETQYFGPGTRLLVL.

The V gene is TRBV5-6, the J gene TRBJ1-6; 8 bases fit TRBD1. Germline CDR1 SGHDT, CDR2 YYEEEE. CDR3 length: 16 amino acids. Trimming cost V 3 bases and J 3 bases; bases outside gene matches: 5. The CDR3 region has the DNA TGTGCCAGCAGCTCGGACAGGGCTTTCTATAATTCACCCCTCCACTTT. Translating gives CASSSDRAFYNSPLHF.

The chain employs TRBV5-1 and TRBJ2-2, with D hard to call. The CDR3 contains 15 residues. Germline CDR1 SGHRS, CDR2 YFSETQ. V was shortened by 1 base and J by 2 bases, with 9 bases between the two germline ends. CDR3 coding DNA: TGCGCCAGCAGCTTGAGTGGGCGCAACACCGGGGAGCTGTTTTTT. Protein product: CASSLSGRNTGELFF. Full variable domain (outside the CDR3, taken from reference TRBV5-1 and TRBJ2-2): KAGVTQTPRYLIKTRGQQVTLSCSPISGHRSVSWYQQTPGQGLQFLFEYFSETQRNKGNFPGRFSGRQFSNSRSEMNVSTLELGDSALYLCASSLSGRNTGELFFGEGSRLTVL.

Here the CDR3 reads CASSIIPGTELFF. The CDR3 DNA sequence: TGTGCCAGTAGTATCATCCCAGGAACGGAACTGTTTTTT. The V call is TRBV19, the J call TRBJ1-4; D is ambiguous. V was pared by 3 bases and J by 12 bases, with 14 bases between. The CDR3 loop spans 13 amino acids. CDR1 and CDR2 from the germline V gene are LNHDA and SQIVND (reference sequence).

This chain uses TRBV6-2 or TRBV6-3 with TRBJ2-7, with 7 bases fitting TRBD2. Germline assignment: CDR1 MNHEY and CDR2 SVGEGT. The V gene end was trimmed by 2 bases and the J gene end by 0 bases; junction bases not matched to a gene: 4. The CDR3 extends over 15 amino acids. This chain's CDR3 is CASSYRDYISYEQYF. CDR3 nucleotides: TGTGCCAGCAGTTACCGGGACTATATCTCCTACGAGCAGTACTTC.

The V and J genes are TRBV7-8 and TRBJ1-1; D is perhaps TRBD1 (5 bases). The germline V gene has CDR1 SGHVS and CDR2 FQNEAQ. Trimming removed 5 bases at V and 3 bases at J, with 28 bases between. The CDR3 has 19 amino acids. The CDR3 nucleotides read TGTGCCAGCAGCCTTTGGAGGGGCAGGGCCGGGGCTTGGTACACTGAAGCTTTCTTT. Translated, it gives CASSLWRGRAGAWYTEAFF.

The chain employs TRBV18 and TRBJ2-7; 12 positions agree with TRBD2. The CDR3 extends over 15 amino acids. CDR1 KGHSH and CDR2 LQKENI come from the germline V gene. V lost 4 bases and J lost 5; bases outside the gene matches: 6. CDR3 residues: CASSRRTSGTHEQYF. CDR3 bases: TGTGCCAGCTCACGTAGGACTAGCGGGACCCACGAGCAGTACTTC.

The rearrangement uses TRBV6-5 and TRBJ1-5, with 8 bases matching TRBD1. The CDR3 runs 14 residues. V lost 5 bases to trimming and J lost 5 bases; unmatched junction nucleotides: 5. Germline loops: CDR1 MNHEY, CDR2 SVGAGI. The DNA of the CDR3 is TGTGCCAGCAGTACTGACAGGGGATATCAGCCCCAGCATTTT. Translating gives CASSTDRGYQPQHF.

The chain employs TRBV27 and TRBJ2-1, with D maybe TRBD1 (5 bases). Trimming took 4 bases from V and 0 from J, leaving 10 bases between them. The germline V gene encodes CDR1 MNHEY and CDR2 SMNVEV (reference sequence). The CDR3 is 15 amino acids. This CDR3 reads CASSYTGSSYNEQFF. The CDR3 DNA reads TGTGCCAGCAGTTACACAGGTAGCTCCTACAATGAGCAGTTCTTC.

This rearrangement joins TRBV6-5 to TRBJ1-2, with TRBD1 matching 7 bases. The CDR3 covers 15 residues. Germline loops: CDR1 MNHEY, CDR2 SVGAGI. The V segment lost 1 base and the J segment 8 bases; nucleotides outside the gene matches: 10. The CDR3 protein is CASSYYRGRSEGYTF. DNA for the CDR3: TGTGCCAGCAGTTACTACAGGGGCCGGTCGGAGGGCTACACCTTC.

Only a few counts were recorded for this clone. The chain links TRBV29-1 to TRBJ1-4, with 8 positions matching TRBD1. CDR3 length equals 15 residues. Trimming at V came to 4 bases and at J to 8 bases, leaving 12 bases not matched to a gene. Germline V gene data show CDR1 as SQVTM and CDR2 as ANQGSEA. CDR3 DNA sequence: TGCAGCGTTGCGGGGCCGGACAGGGCTGAGGAAAAACTGTTTTTT. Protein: CSVAGPDRAEEKLFF.

The CDR3 nucleotides read TGTGCCAGCAGCTTAAGTATTGGACTAGCGGGACGAGAGACCCAGTACTTC. Protein: CASSLSIGLAGRETQYF. This chain joins TRBV7-2 and TRBJ2-5; 12 nucleotides match TRBD2. The CDR3 sequence is 17 residues long. Germline V gene data show CDR1 as SGHTA and CDR2 as FQGNSA. With 2 bases clipped from V and 4 bases from J, the junction kept 8 bases outside the gene matches.

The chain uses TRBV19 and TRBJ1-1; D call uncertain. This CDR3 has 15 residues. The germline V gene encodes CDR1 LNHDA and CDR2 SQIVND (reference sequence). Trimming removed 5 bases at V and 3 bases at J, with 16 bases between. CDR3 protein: CASSLGGLRDTEAFF. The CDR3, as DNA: TGTGCCAGTAGTCTGGGAGGGCTGCGGGACACTGAAGCTTTCTTT.

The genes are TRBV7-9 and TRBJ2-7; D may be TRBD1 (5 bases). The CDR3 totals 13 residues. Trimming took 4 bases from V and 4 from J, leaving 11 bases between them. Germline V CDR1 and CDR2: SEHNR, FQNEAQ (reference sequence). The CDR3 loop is CASSSAQEYEQYF. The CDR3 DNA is TGTGCCAGCAGCTCGGCACAGGAATACGAGCAGTACTTC. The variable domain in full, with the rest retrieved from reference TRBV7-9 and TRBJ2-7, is DTGVSQNPRHKITKRGQNVTFRCDPISEHNRLYWYRQTLGQGPEFLTYFQNEAQLEKSRLLSDRFSAERPKGSFSTLEIQRTEQGDSAMYLCASSSAQEYEQYFGPGTRLTVT.

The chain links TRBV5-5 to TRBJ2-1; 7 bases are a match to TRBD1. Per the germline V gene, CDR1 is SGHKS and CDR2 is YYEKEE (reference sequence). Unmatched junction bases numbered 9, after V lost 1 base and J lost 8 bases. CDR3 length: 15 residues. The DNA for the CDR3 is TGTGCCAGCAGCTTGTTACAGGGGCTCAGGGATGAGCAGTTCTTC. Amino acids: CASSLLQGLRDEQFF.